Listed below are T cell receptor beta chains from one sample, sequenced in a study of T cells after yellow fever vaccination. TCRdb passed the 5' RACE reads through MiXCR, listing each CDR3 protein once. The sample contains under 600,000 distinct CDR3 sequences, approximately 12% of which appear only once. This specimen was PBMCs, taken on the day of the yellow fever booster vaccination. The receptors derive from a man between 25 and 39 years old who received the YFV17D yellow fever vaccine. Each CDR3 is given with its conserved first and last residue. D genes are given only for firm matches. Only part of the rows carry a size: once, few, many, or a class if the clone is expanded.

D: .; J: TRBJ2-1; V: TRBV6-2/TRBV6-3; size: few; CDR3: CASSYPINEQFF; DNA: TGTGCCAGCAGTTACCCCATCAATGAGCAGTTCTTC
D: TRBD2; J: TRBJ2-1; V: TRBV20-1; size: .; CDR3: CSARGGGLEAYNEQFF; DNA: TGCAGTGCTAGGGGAGGGGGACTAGAAGCCTACAATGAGCAGTTCTTC
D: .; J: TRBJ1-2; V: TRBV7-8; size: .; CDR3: CASSLNQGAFGYTF; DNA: TGTGCCAGCAGCTTAAATCAAGGGGCGTTCGGCTACACCTTC
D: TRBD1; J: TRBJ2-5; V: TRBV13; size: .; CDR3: CASSLGRTGLETQYF; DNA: TGTGCCAGCAGCTTAGGCCGGACAGGGTTGGAGACCCAGTACTTC
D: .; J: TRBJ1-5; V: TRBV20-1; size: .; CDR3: CSASPGSNQPQHF; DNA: TGCAGTGCTAGTCCGGGAAGCAATCAGCCCCAGCATTTT
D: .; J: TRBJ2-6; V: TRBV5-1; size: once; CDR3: CASSLGLGGANVLTF; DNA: TGCGCCAGCAGCTTGGGATTAGGTGGGGCCAACGTCCTGACTTTC
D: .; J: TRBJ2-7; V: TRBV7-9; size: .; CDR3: CASSEARALLGEQYF; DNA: TGTGCCAGCAGCGAGGCCCGGGCCCTTTTGGGGGAGCAGTACTTC
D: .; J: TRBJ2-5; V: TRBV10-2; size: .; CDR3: CASLRAETRTKETQYF; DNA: TGCGCCAGCCTTCGAGCGGAAACTCGCACAAAAGAGACCCAGTACTTC
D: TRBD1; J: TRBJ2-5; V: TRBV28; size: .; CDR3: CASIKSGQGETQYF; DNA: TGTGCCAGCATCAAGTCCGGACAGGGGGAGACCCAGTACTTC
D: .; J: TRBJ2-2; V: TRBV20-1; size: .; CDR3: CSARPRLNTGELFF; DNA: TGCAGTGCTAGACCCCGGTTGAACACCGGGGAGCTGTTTTTT
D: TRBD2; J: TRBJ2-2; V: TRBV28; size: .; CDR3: CASSSSLAGVLGELFF; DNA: TGTGCCAGCAGCTCCTCTCTAGCGGGAGTCCTCGGGGAGCTGTTTTTT
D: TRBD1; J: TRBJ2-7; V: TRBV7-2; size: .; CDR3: CASSGTGSTYEQYF; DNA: TGTGCCAGCAGCGGGACAGGGTCTACCTACGAGCAGTACTTC
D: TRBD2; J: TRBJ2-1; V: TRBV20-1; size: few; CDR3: CSAPPLAGGYNEQFF; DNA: TGCAGTGCCCCCCCACTAGCGGGAGGGTACAATGAGCAGTTCTTC
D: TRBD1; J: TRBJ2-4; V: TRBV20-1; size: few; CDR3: CSVQGTQGVRNIQYF; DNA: TGCAGTGTACAGGGGACCCAGGGCGTCAGGAACATTCAGTACTTC
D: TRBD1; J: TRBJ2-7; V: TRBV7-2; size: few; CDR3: CASGKQGQDYEQYF; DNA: TGTGCCAGCGGGAAACAAGGACAGGACTACGAGCAGTACTTC
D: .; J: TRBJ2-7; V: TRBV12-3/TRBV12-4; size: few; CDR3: CASSLVSGSTYEQYF; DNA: TGTGCCAGCAGTTTAGTTTCCGGGAGTACGTACGAGCAGTACTTC
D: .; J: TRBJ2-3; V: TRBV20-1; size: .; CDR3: CSGKGTFPTYSTDTQYF; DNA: TGCAGTGGCAAAGGGACTTTCCCAACCTATAGCACAGATACGCAGTATTTT
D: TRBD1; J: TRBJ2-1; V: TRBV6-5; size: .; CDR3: CASSSGQGYGEQFF; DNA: TGTGCCAGCAGTTCGGGACAGGGATATGGTGAGCAGTTCTTC
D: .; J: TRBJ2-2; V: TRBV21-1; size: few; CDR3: CASPNSTGELFF; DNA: TGTGCCAGCCCTAATTCGACCGGGGAGCTGTTTTTT
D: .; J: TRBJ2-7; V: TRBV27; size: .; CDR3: CASSLVNRESRYYEQYF; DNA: TGTGCCAGCAGTCTAGTCAACAGGGAAAGTAGGTACTACGAGCAGTACTTC
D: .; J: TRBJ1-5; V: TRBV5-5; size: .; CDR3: CASSLSPYQPQHF; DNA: TGTGCCAGCAGCTTATCTCCCTATCAGCCCCAGCATTTT
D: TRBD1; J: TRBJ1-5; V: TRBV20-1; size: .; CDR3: CSARQGGNQPQHF; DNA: TGCAGTGCGAGACAGGGTGGCAATCAGCCCCAGCATTTT
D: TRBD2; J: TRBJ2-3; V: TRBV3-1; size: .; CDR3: CASSQDASGSRTQYF; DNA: TGTGCCAGCAGCCAAGATGCTAGCGGGAGTCGTACGCAGTATTTT
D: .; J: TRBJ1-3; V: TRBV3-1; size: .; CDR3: CASTRPASGNTIYF; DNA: TGTGCCAGTACAAGGCCGGCCTCTGGAAACACCATATATTTT
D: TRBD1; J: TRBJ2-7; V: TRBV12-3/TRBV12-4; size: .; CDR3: CASSLTGTEQYF; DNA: TGTGCCAGCAGCCTGACAGGGACCGAGCAGTACTTC
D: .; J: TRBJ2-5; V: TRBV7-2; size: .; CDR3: CASSWRATETKYF; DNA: TGTGCCAGCAGCTGGAGGGCCACAGAGACCAAGTACTTC
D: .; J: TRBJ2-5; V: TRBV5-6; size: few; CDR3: CATQRLGGETQYF; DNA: TGTGCCACCCAGCGCCTAGGGGGAGAGACCCAGTACTTC
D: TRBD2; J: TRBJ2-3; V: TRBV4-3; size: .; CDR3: CASSQGLAVGDTQYF; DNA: TGCGCCAGCAGCCAAGGGCTAGCGGTCGGCGATACGCAGTATTTT
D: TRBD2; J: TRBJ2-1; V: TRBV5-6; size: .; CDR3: CASSLVTSGGYNEQFF; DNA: TGTGCCAGCAGCTTGGTGACTAGCGGGGGATACAATGAGCAGTTCTTC
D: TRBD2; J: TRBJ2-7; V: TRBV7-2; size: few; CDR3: CASSFSPAGAPSEQYF; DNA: TGTGCCAGCAGCTTCAGCCCAGCGGGGGCCCCCTCCGAGCAGTACTTC
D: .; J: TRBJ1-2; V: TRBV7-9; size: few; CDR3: CASSPVRSYGYTF; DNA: TGTGCCAGCAGCCCGGTGAGATCGTATGGCTACACCTTC
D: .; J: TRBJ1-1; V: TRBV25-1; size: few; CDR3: CASSDHNTEAFF; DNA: TGTGCCAGCAGTGACCATAACACTGAAGCTTTCTTT
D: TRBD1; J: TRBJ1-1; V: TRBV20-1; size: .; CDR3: CSSESPTGGAFF; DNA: TGCAGTTCGGAGAGCCCCACAGGGGGAGCTTTCTTT
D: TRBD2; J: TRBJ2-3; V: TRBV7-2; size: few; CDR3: CASRPVSGRARDTQYF; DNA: TGTGCCAGCAGACCAGTTAGCGGGAGGGCCCGAGATACGCAGTATTTT
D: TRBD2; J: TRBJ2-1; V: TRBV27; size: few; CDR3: CASSFPRGVALAVYNEQFF; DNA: TGTGCCAGCAGTTTCCCTAGGGGAGTGGCACTAGCGGTTTACAATGAGCAGTTCTTC
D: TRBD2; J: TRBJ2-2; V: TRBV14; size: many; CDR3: CASSPGTKNTGELFF; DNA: TGTGCCAGCAGCCCCGGGACTAAGAACACCGGGGAGCTGTTTTTT
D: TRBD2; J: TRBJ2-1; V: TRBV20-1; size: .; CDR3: CSGEELAAYNEQFF; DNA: TGCAGTGGGGAAGAACTAGCGGCCTACAATGAGCAGTTCTTC
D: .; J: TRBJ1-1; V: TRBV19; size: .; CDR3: CASGRNTEAFF; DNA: TGTGCCAGTGGGAGGAACACTGAAGCTTTCTTT
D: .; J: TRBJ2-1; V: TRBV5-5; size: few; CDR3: CASSLGPDPRANEQFF; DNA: TGTGCCAGCAGCTTGGGACCGGACCCCCGCGCCAATGAGCAGTTCTTC
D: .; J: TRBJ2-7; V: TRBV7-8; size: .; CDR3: CASSVNYEQYF; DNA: TGTGCCAGCAGCGTCAACTACGAGCAGTACTTC
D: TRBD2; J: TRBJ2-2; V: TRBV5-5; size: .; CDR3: CASSLQRGGSGELFF; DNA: TGTGCCAGCAGCCTGCAGCGGGGCGGGTCCGGGGAGCTGTTTTTT
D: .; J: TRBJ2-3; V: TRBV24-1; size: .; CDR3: CATSEEGARADTQYF; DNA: TGTGCCACCAGTGAGGAGGGGGCGAGGGCAGATACGCAGTATTTT
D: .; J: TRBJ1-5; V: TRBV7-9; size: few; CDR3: CASSPMGDSNQPQHF; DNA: TGTGCCAGCAGTCCTATGGGAGATAGCAATCAGCCCCAGCATTTT
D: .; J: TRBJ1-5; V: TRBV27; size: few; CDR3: CASSPPGSNQPQHF; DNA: TGTGCCAGCAGTCCTCCGGGGAGCAATCAGCCCCAGCATTTT
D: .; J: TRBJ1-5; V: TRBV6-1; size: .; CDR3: CASKKDYSNQPQHF; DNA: TGTGCCAGCAAGAAGGACTATAGCAATCAGCCCCAGCATTTT
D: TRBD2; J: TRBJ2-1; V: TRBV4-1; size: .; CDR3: CASSPRGGVGEQFF; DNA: TGCGCCAGCAGCCCTAGGGGAGGGGTCGGGGAGCAGTTCTTC
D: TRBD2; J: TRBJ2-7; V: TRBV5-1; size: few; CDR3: CASSATSPRMGEQYF; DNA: TGCGCCAGCAGCGCGACTAGCCCGCGAATGGGGGAGCAGTACTTC
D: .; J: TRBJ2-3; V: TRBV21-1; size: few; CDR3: CASTLNSDTQYF; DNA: TGTGCCAGTACGCTAAACTCAGATACGCAGTATTTT
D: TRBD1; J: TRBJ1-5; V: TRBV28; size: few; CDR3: CASSFQHRGDDQPQHF; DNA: TGTGCCAGCAGTTTCCAGCACAGGGGAGATGATCAGCCCCAGCATTTT